This T cell receptor (beta chain) is drawn from a study of OX40 agonist ivuxolimab in advanced cancers. About the study: The mean age was roughly 60 years, ranging from about 20 to 79, with approximately 83% of participants male. Study-level results: At doses 0.1 to 3.0 mg/kg, CD4+ and CD8+ clones expanded.

V gave up 0 bases and J gave up 10 bases, with 10 bases separating them. The CDR3 is 14 amino acids. Germline V gives CDR1 MNHEY, CDR2 SVGAGI. Libraries were prepared by immunoSEQ multiplex PCR; TCRdb keeps only in-frame clonotypes and omits some of them. The table has roughly 90,000 clones, approximately 90% seen once. As concerns this clone: What it binds is unknown.

The chain combines TRBV6-5 with TRBJ1-6; D is perhaps TRBD1 (5 bases). This specimen consisted of CD4+ or CD8+ T cells sorted from blood, obtained in a trial of the OX40 agonist ivuxolimab. The TCR sequence derives from an adult with an advanced solid tumor such as melanoma, head and neck, liver or kidney cancer. CDR3 amino acids: CASSYSTASSPLHF. CDR3 bases: TGTGCCAGCAGTTACTCGACAGCTTCGTCACCCCTCCACTTT.